The present T cell receptor (beta chain) was sequenced within a study of early T cells in non-severe SARS-CoV-2 infection. As for the study in general: From unsorted whole blood, bulk RNA was sequenced, and the chains remained unpaired.

Individual cDNA molecules were tagged with unique molecular identifiers, the study reported. MiXCR, applied by TCRdb to the 5' RACE reads, yields one record per CDR3 protein. Among some 77,000 distinct CDR3 sequences, less than 15% were seen once, and the ten largest hold around 16%. Germline loops: CDR1 LGHNA, CDR2 YSLEER. The junction had 4 bases not matched to a gene; V was cut back by 5 bases and J by 3 bases. The CDR3 extends over 14 amino acids. Points from the study as a whole: In VDJdb matching, anti-spike CD8 responses were favored while private and CD4 specificities went missing.

This clonotype was found a few times. Its cognate antigen is unknown. Sequences were derived from whole blood, sampled at baseline. This TCR was recovered from an adult who was a healthcare worker with PCR-confirmed SARS-CoV-2 infection or an uninfected control (not recorded which). The donor label of this sample is uncertain. This sequence joins TRBV4-3 and TRBJ1-1, with 9 positions matching TRBD1. The CDR3 sequence is CASSNRDRDTEAFF. CDR3 DNA sequence: TGCGCCAGCAGCAACAGGGACAGGGACACTGAAGCTTTCTTT.